A selection of T cell receptor beta chains follows, all from one sample in a study of blood T cell repertoires in COVID-19. Clones were sequenced by immunoSEQ multiplex PCR, and TCRdb holds only the in-frame ones, with some missing. The sample records 250,000 to 300,000 clones, 70% to 90% being singletons. The sample consisted of peripheral blood. These receptors were obtained from a woman in her twenties or thirties with COVID-19, enrolled during active disease. The CDR3 runs from the conserved cysteine through the conserved F or W. D genes are given only for firm matches. Not every row has a clone size; where given, it reads once, few, many or a size class.

d_gene: TRBD2; v_gene: TRBV5-1; j_gene: TRBJ2-5; abundance: .; CDR3nt: TGCGCCACCTCGACTAGCGGGGGGGCAGAGACCCAGTACTTC; CDR3aa: CATSTSGGAETQYF
d_gene: TRBD1; v_gene: TRBV6-1; j_gene: TRBJ2-5; abundance: .; CDR3nt: TGTGCCAGCAGTGGGGGACAGGGGGCTACGGGCAGGGGAGAGACCCAGTACTTC; CDR3aa: CASSGGQGATGRGETQYF
d_gene: TRBD1; v_gene: TRBV5-1; j_gene: TRBJ1-6; abundance: .; CDR3nt: TGCGCCAGCAGCTTGGACAGGGGAAACTCACCCCTCCACTTT; CDR3aa: CASSLDRGNSPLHF
d_gene: .; v_gene: TRBV13; j_gene: TRBJ2-7; abundance: .; CDR3nt: TGTGCCAGCAGCTTAGAGATGGGGGCATACGAGCAGTACTTC; CDR3aa: CASSLEMGAYEQYF
d_gene: .; v_gene: TRBV5-1; j_gene: TRBJ2-6; abundance: .; CDR3nt: TGCGCCAGCAGCTTCCAGGGAACCAACGTCCTGACTTTC; CDR3aa: CASSFQGTNVLTF
d_gene: TRBD1; v_gene: TRBV9; j_gene: TRBJ1-6; abundance: .; CDR3nt: TGTGCCAGCAGCGGACAGGGTAATTCACCCCTCCACTTT; CDR3aa: CASSGQGNSPLHF
d_gene: .; v_gene: TRBV6-4; j_gene: TRBJ2-3; abundance: .; CDR3nt: TGTGCCAGCAGTTCTAAGCCAGATACGCAGTATTTT; CDR3aa: CASSSKPDTQYF
d_gene: .; v_gene: TRBV5-1; j_gene: TRBJ1-2; abundance: .; CDR3nt: TGCGCCAGCAGCTTCGAGGGGGTAATGGACTATGGCTACACCTTC; CDR3aa: CASSFEGVMDYGYTF
d_gene: TRBD1; v_gene: TRBV6-5; j_gene: TRBJ2-7; abundance: .; CDR3nt: TGTGCCAGCAATCGGCAGGGGGCTCGTGAGCAGTACTTC; CDR3aa: CASNRQGAREQYF
d_gene: TRBD1; v_gene: TRBV6-5; j_gene: TRBJ1-5; abundance: .; CDR3nt: TGTGCCAGCAGGATGACAGGGAACCAGCCCCAGCATTTT; CDR3aa: CASRMTGNQPQHF
d_gene: .; v_gene: TRBV11-2; j_gene: TRBJ1-2; abundance: .; CDR3nt: TGTGCCAGCAGCCCACTCCGGGGGGGGGCGAGGTATAATGGCTACACCTTC; CDR3aa: CASSPLRGGARYNGYTF
d_gene: TRBD2; v_gene: TRBV7-2; j_gene: TRBJ2-7; abundance: many; CDR3nt: TGTGCCAGCAGCCCCGGGACTAGCCCCTACGAGCAGTACTTC; CDR3aa: CASSPGTSPYEQYF
d_gene: .; v_gene: TRBV29-1; j_gene: TRBJ1-2; abundance: .; CDR3nt: TGCAGCGCCGAGGGTGGAGCAGAGTCTAACTATGGCTACACCTTC; CDR3aa: CSAEGGAESNYGYTF
d_gene: .; v_gene: TRBV25-1; j_gene: TRBJ1-5; abundance: few; CDR3nt: TGTGCCAGCAGTCAGGGCAGAAGCAATCAGCCCCAGCATTTT; CDR3aa: CASSQGRSNQPQHF
d_gene: .; v_gene: TRBV5-6; j_gene: TRBJ1-2; abundance: .; CDR3nt: TGTGCCAGCAGACAACAGGGACTCGGGAGGGACTACACCTTC; CDR3aa: CASRQQGLGRDYTF
d_gene: .; v_gene: TRBV3-1/TRBV3-2; j_gene: TRBJ1-5; abundance: .; CDR3nt: TGTGCCAGCAGTCTACCCGGGATCAATCAGCCCCAGCATTTT; CDR3aa: CASSLPGINQPQHF
d_gene: .; v_gene: TRBV24-1; j_gene: TRBJ2-7; abundance: .; CDR3nt: TGTGCCACGATATTACAGGGTCGGCCCTACGAGCAGTACTTC; CDR3aa: CATILQGRPYEQYF
d_gene: .; v_gene: TRBV18; j_gene: TRBJ1-1; abundance: .; CDR3nt: TGTGCCAGCTCACCAGCCTCAGGTGTCAACACTGAAGCTTTCTTT; CDR3aa: CASSPASGVNTEAFF
d_gene: .; v_gene: TRBV5-1; j_gene: TRBJ1-2; abundance: .; CDR3nt: TGCGCCAGCAGCCCGGACCGGGGGATCTATGGCTACACCTTC; CDR3aa: CASSPDRGIYGYTF
d_gene: TRBD2; v_gene: TRBV3-1/TRBV3-2; j_gene: TRBJ2-3; abundance: .; CDR3nt: TGTGCCAGCAGCCTCCGGACTAGCGGAAGTGCGGATACGCAGTATTTT; CDR3aa: CASSLRTSGSADTQYF
d_gene: TRBD1; v_gene: TRBV7-9; j_gene: TRBJ2-1; abundance: .; CDR3nt: TGTGCCAGCAGCCCACGACAGGGGGCGTGGGATGAGCAGTTCTTC; CDR3aa: CASSPRQGAWDEQFF
d_gene: .; v_gene: TRBV2; j_gene: TRBJ1-4; abundance: .; CDR3nt: TGTGCCAGCAGGGCGGAGTTGAATGAAAAACTGTTTTTT; CDR3aa: CASRAELNEKLFF
d_gene: .; v_gene: TRBV27; j_gene: TRBJ2-1; abundance: .; CDR3nt: TGTGCCAGCAGCTCCGTAGACAGAACCAATGAGCAGTTCTTC; CDR3aa: CASSSVDRTNEQFF
d_gene: .; v_gene: TRBV6-6; j_gene: TRBJ1-6; abundance: .; CDR3nt: TGTGCCTCACTATCCGCCACGGGCTCCTATAATTCACCCCTCCACTTT; CDR3aa: CASLSATGSYNSPLHF
d_gene: .; v_gene: TRBV21-1; j_gene: TRBJ1-2; abundance: .; CDR3nt: TGTGCCAGCAGCAAAGGGGCCCCTCAGGGAGGCTACACCTTC; CDR3aa: CASSKGAPQGGYTF
d_gene: .; v_gene: TRBV5-5; j_gene: TRBJ1-6; abundance: .; CDR3nt: TGTGCCAGCAGCTTGGGGGTGGGGCAGACCAATTCACCCCTCCACTTT; CDR3aa: CASSLGVGQTNSPLHF
d_gene: .; v_gene: TRBV18; j_gene: TRBJ2-5; abundance: .; CDR3nt: TGTGCCAGCTCACCAGGAGGGCAAGAGACCCAGTACTTC; CDR3aa: CASSPGGQETQYF